This is a list of T cell receptor beta chains from one sample in a study of response to subunit inactivated influenza vaccine. A single record per CDR3 protein comes from TCRdb applying MiXCR to the RT-PCR reads. The data hold more than 600,000 distinct CDR3 sequences, with roughly 18% observed a single time. Sample: PBMCs from blood, taken 4 to 6 days after vaccination. All receptors come from a man between 45 and 60 years old who received an inactivated influenza vaccine. CDR3s include the opening cysteine and the closing phenylalanine or tryptophan. A D gene is named only where the DNA matches it firmly. Clone sizes are given selectively: once, few, many, or a class where the clone is expanded.

D gene: .
clone size: .
V gene: TRBV12-3/TRBV12-4
J gene: TRBJ1-2
CDR3 DNA: TGTGCCAGCAGCCCCCCCAGGGGCCCTAACTATGGCTACACCTTC
CDR3 protein: CASSPPRGPNYGYTF

D gene: .
clone size: .
V gene: TRBV7-9
J gene: TRBJ2-1
CDR3 DNA: TGTGCCAGCAGCTCTCTCCCAGCGGACTCCTACAATGAGCAGTTCTTC
CDR3 protein: CASSSLPADSYNEQFF

D gene: .
clone size: .
V gene: TRBV14
J gene: TRBJ2-7
CDR3 DNA: TGTGCCAGCAGCGGCTACAGGGCGTGGGGCGAGCAGTACTTC
CDR3 protein: CASSGYRAWGEQYF

D gene: .
clone size: .
V gene: TRBV5-1
J gene: TRBJ2-1
CDR3 DNA: TGCGCCAGCTCGGGGGCACCGAGCTCCTACAATGAGCAGTTCTTC
CDR3 protein: CASSGAPSSYNEQFF

D gene: TRBD2
clone size: many
V gene: TRBV6-1
J gene: TRBJ2-1
CDR3 DNA: TGTGCCAGCAGATCTGCTACTAGCGGGAGTCTCGATGAGCAGTTCTTC
CDR3 protein: CASRSATSGSLDEQFF

D gene: .
clone size: few
V gene: TRBV20-1
J gene: TRBJ2-3
CDR3 DNA: TGCAGTGCTAGGCCTAGAGCTAACACAGATACGCAGTATTTT
CDR3 protein: CSARPRANTDTQYF

D gene: TRBD1
clone size: .
V gene: TRBV6-5
J gene: TRBJ2-7
CDR3 DNA: TGTGCCAGCAGTTACGGCAAGGGGGCGGACGAGCAGTACTTC
CDR3 protein: CASSYGKGADEQYF

D gene: .
clone size: .
V gene: TRBV4-1
J gene: TRBJ2-3
CDR3 DNA: TGCGCCAGCAGCTCAATCGGGGTACTCATCACAGATACGCAGTATTTT
CDR3 protein: CASSSIGVLITDTQYF

D gene: .
clone size: .
V gene: TRBV4-1
J gene: TRBJ1-5
CDR3 DNA: TGCGCCAGCAGCCAAGGACCCGGGAGCAATCAGCCCCAGCATTTT
CDR3 protein: CASSQGPGSNQPQHF

D gene: .
clone size: many
V gene: TRBV12-3/TRBV12-4
J gene: TRBJ2-7
CDR3 DNA: TGTGCCAGCAGTTTAGCGACACTCGAGCAGTACTTC
CDR3 protein: CASSLATLEQYF

D gene: TRBD1
clone size: few
V gene: TRBV11-2
J gene: TRBJ2-7
CDR3 DNA: TGTGCCAGCAGCTTCGGGACAGGGATTTTCGAGCAGTACTTC
CDR3 protein: CASSFGTGIFEQYF

D gene: .
clone size: many
V gene: TRBV4-2
J gene: TRBJ2-1
CDR3 DNA: TGTGCCAGCAGCCAAGAGGAACCCGACAATGAGCAGTTCTTC
CDR3 protein: CASSQEEPDNEQFF

D gene: .
clone size: .
V gene: TRBV5-6
J gene: TRBJ2-7
CDR3 DNA: TGTGCCAGCAGCTCGGGACATGCCGAGCAGTACTTC
CDR3 protein: CASSSGHAEQYF

D gene: TRBD1
clone size: .
V gene: TRBV28
J gene: TRBJ1-5
CDR3 DNA: TGTGCCAGCAGCCACAGGGGGGGCAATCAGCCCCAGCATTTT
CDR3 protein: CASSHRGGNQPQHF

D gene: TRBD1
clone size: .
V gene: TRBV12-3/TRBV12-4
J gene: TRBJ2-2
CDR3 DNA: TGTGCCAGCAGAGGGACAGGGAGTGGGGCCGGGGAGCTGTTTTTT
CDR3 protein: CASRGTGSGAGELFF

D gene: .
clone size: few
V gene: TRBV12-3/TRBV12-4
J gene: TRBJ1-5
CDR3 DNA: TGTGCCAGCAGTTTTGGGCAGATCAATCAGCCCCAGCATTTT
CDR3 protein: CASSFGQINQPQHF

D gene: TRBD1
clone size: few
V gene: TRBV20-1
J gene: TRBJ1-5
CDR3 DNA: TGCAGTGCTACCGAGACAGGGAGGCGCAATCAGCCCCAGCATTTT
CDR3 protein: CSATETGRRNQPQHF

D gene: .
clone size: .
V gene: TRBV7-2
J gene: TRBJ2-7
CDR3 DNA: TGTGCCAGCAGCTTAGGTCGACAGCCTGCCTACGAGCAGTACTTC
CDR3 protein: CASSLGRQPAYEQYF

D gene: .
clone size: .
V gene: TRBV7-2
J gene: TRBJ2-7
CDR3 DNA: TGTGCCAGCAGCCCAAGGGGCGGTTTATCTACCTACGAGCAGTACTTC
CDR3 protein: CASSPRGGLSTYEQYF

D gene: TRBD2
clone size: .
V gene: TRBV6-2/TRBV6-3
J gene: TRBJ2-5
CDR3 DNA: TGTGCCAGCAGCAAAACTCTAGCGGGAGTTGAGACCCAGTACTTC
CDR3 protein: CASSKTLAGVETQYF

D gene: TRBD2
clone size: .
V gene: TRBV20-1
J gene: TRBJ2-7
CDR3 DNA: TGCAGTGCTAGAGATCAAAATAGCGGGGGGACCTACGAGCAGTACTTC
CDR3 protein: CSARDQNSGGTYEQYF

D gene: .
clone size: .
V gene: TRBV20-1
J gene: TRBJ1-5
CDR3 DNA: TGCAGTGCTAGAGATCAACAAACCGGCGGGAGCAATCAGCCCCAGCATTTT
CDR3 protein: CSARDQQTGGSNQPQHF

D gene: .
clone size: .
V gene: TRBV11-2
J gene: TRBJ2-1
CDR3 DNA: TGTGCCAGCAGCTTAGAGTCGAGCTCCTACAATGAGCAGTTCTTC
CDR3 protein: CASSLESSSYNEQFF

D gene: .
clone size: .
V gene: TRBV7-2
J gene: TRBJ2-5
CDR3 DNA: TGTGCCAGCAGCTTCCTAAGTCTGGGGGAGACCCAGTACTTC
CDR3 protein: CASSFLSLGETQYF

D gene: TRBD1
clone size: once
V gene: TRBV5-5
J gene: TRBJ1-1
CDR3 DNA: TGTGCCAGCAGCTTGGTTACAGGGGGCACGAACACTGAAGCTTTCTTT
CDR3 protein: CASSLVTGGTNTEAFF

D gene: .
clone size: .
V gene: TRBV20-1
J gene: TRBJ1-1
CDR3 DNA: TGCAGTGCTAGAGGGCGGATTCTGAACACTGAAGCTTTCTTT
CDR3 protein: CSARGRILNTEAFF

D gene: .
clone size: once
V gene: TRBV12-3/TRBV12-4
J gene: TRBJ2-3
CDR3 DNA: TGTGCCAGCAGTGCGGGAACCTACACAGATACGCAGTATTTT
CDR3 protein: CASSAGTYTDTQYF

D gene: TRBD2
clone size: few
V gene: TRBV24-1
J gene: TRBJ2-5
CDR3 DNA: TGTGCCACCAGTGATTTAGCGGGAGTGCGGGAGACCCAGTACTTC
CDR3 protein: CATSDLAGVRETQYF

D gene: TRBD1
clone size: few
V gene: TRBV7-6
J gene: TRBJ2-5
CDR3 DNA: TGTGCCAGCAGCCTCGGGACAGGGGGAGTGGAGACCCAGTACTTC
CDR3 protein: CASSLGTGGVETQYF

D gene: TRBD2
clone size: few
V gene: TRBV3-1
J gene: TRBJ2-5
CDR3 DNA: TGTGCCAGCAGCGGGGGGGAGGCAAGGGGAGAGACCCAGTACTTC
CDR3 protein: CASSGGEARGETQYF

D gene: TRBD2
clone size: few
V gene: TRBV11-2
J gene: TRBJ2-1
CDR3 DNA: TGTGCCAGCAGCTTATCCCTAGCGGGGTTAAATGAGCAGTTCTTC
CDR3 protein: CASSLSLAGLNEQFF

D gene: TRBD1
clone size: few
V gene: TRBV5-4
J gene: TRBJ1-5
CDR3 DNA: TGTGCCAGCAGCTCCAACCTTCGACAGGGCCTTTATAGCAATCAGCCCCAGCATTTT
CDR3 protein: CASSSNLRQGLYSNQPQHF

D gene: .
clone size: .
V gene: TRBV20-1
J gene: TRBJ1-1
CDR3 DNA: TGCAGTGCTAGACCCAATCTAGGCACTGAAGCTTTCTTT
CDR3 protein: CSARPNLGTEAFF

D gene: .
clone size: few
V gene: TRBV7-2
J gene: TRBJ1-5
CDR3 DNA: TGTGCCAGCAGCTTAAATCCAGACGGACAGCCCCAGCATTTT
CDR3 protein: CASSLNPDGQPQHF

D gene: TRBD2
clone size: few
V gene: TRBV5-6
J gene: TRBJ2-7
CDR3 DNA: TGTGCCAGCAGCTTGGCAGTAGCGGGAACCTACGAGCAGTACTTC
CDR3 protein: CASSLAVAGTYEQYF

D gene: .
clone size: .
V gene: TRBV10-3
J gene: TRBJ1-6
CDR3 DNA: TGTGCCATCAGTGATCAAATTGGCGTAGGATCACCCCTCCACTTT
CDR3 protein: CAISDQIGVGSPLHF

D gene: TRBD1
clone size: few
V gene: TRBV28
J gene: TRBJ1-1
CDR3 DNA: TGTGCCAGCCCACGCACAGGGGGCAAAGCTTTCTTT
CDR3 protein: CASPRTGGKAFF

D gene: TRBD2
clone size: .
V gene: TRBV12-3/TRBV12-4
J gene: TRBJ2-5
CDR3 DNA: TGTGCCAGCAGTTTAGCTGCGCGGGGGGGCCGGTGGGAGACCCAGTACTTC
CDR3 protein: CASSLAARGGRWETQYF

D gene: TRBD1
clone size: many
V gene: TRBV20-1
J gene: TRBJ2-2
CDR3 DNA: TGCAGTGCTAGAGATCCTGGGACAGCTAACACCGGGGAGCTGTTTTTT
CDR3 protein: CSARDPGTANTGELFF

D gene: TRBD2
clone size: many
V gene: TRBV7-9
J gene: TRBJ2-3
CDR3 DNA: TGCGCCAGCAGCTTGGTAGCGGGGGGCGGCACAGATACGCAGTATTTT
CDR3 protein: CASSLVAGGGTDTQYF

D gene: .
clone size: .
V gene: TRBV20-1
J gene: TRBJ1-5
CDR3 DNA: TGCAGTGCTAGAAAACTCAATAGCAATCAGCCCCAGCATTTT
CDR3 protein: CSARKLNSNQPQHF

D gene: .
clone size: .
V gene: TRBV6-6
J gene: TRBJ1-1
CDR3 DNA: TGTGCCAGCGTCAAGAGGTACACTGAAGCTTTCTTT
CDR3 protein: CASVKRYTEAFF

D gene: .
clone size: .
V gene: TRBV10-3
J gene: TRBJ2-1
CDR3 DNA: TGTGCCGCCAGCGGAGGCTCCGGGAGAGCATCCTACAATGAGCAGTTCTTC
CDR3 protein: CAASGGSGRASYNEQFF

D gene: TRBD1
clone size: few
V gene: TRBV12-3/TRBV12-4
J gene: TRBJ2-3
CDR3 DNA: TGTGCCAGTGGGGACAGGGGAATTGATACGCAGTATTTT
CDR3 protein: CASGDRGIDTQYF

D gene: TRBD2
clone size: few
V gene: TRBV11-2
J gene: TRBJ2-4
CDR3 DNA: TGTGCCAGCAGCCCACGCCTAGCGGGGGGCTATCAAAGCAAAAACATTCAGTACTTC
CDR3 protein: CASSPRLAGGYQSKNIQYF

D gene: .
clone size: .
V gene: TRBV29-1
J gene: TRBJ2-3
CDR3 DNA: TGCAGCGTGGCACCAGATACGCAGTATTTT
CDR3 protein: CSVAPDTQYF

D gene: TRBD2
clone size: few
V gene: TRBV25-1
J gene: TRBJ2-1
CDR3 DNA: TGTGCCAGCAGGGAGACAGTTAGCGGGGTGGTTTCCTACAATGAGCAGTTCTTC
CDR3 protein: CASRETVSGVVSYNEQFF